Listed below are T cell receptor beta chains from one sample, sequenced in a study of control samples from healthy donors and cancer patients. Assay used: immunoSEQ multiplex PCR; TCRdb lists only in-frame clones, some missing. The sample includes nearly 40,000 clones, roughly 90% of them seen just once. The specimen sequenced was blood. The source of these receptors is a woman aged 50 to 60 in good health. Both conserved end residues are part of each CDR3. The order of the fields is V gene, D gene, clone size, J gene, CDR3 protein, CDR3 DNA. D genes are given only for firm matches. Expanded clones are given a class, and other clones once, few, many or no size at all.

v_gene: TRBV27; d_gene: TRBD1; abundance: NA; j_gene: TRBJ2-3; CDR3aa: CASSPTTGHTQYF; CDR3nt: TGTGCCAGCAGCCCGACGACAGGGCACACGCAGTATTTT
v_gene: TRBV27; d_gene: TRBD1; abundance: NA; j_gene: TRBJ2-2; CDR3aa: CASSWQGATGELFF; CDR3nt: TGTGCCAGCAGTTGGCAGGGGGCGACCGGGGAGCTGTTTTTT
v_gene: TRBV10-2; d_gene: TRBD1; abundance: NA; j_gene: TRBJ1-2; CDR3aa: CASSGEGQGPIAYGYTF; CDR3nt: TGCGCCAGCAGTGGAGAGGGACAGGGCCCGATTGCCTATGGCTACACCTTC
v_gene: TRBV5-1; d_gene: NA; abundance: NA; j_gene: TRBJ1-1; CDR3aa: CASSLGTPEAFF; CDR3nt: TGCGCCAGCAGCCTTGGGACACCTGAAGCTTTCTTT
v_gene: TRBV6-5; d_gene: NA; abundance: NA; j_gene: TRBJ2-7; CDR3aa: CASSSQAGSYEQYF; CDR3nt: TGTGCCAGCAGTTCTCAAGCGGGTTCCTACGAGCAGTACTTC
v_gene: TRBV7-2; d_gene: NA; abundance: NA; j_gene: TRBJ2-4; CDR3aa: CASSLPGDLLAKNIQYF; CDR3nt: TGTGCCAGCAGCTTACCCGGAGATTTGCTAGCCAAAAACATTCAGTACTTC
v_gene: TRBV20-1; d_gene: NA; abundance: NA; j_gene: TRBJ2-1; CDR3aa: CSASGSNNFYNEQFF; CDR3nt: TGCAGTGCTAGTGGCAGCAACAATTTTTACAATGAGCAGTTCTTC
v_gene: TRBV14; d_gene: NA; abundance: medium-sized; j_gene: TRBJ1-1; CDR3aa: CASSQGGNTEAFF; CDR3nt: TGTGCCAGCAGCCAAGGGGGGAACACTGAAGCTTTCTTT
v_gene: TRBV6-5; d_gene: NA; abundance: NA; j_gene: TRBJ1-2; CDR3aa: CASSYSGYLKNGYTF; CDR3nt: TGTGCCAGCAGTTACTCAGGGTATTTGAAGAATGGCTACACCTTC
v_gene: TRBV7-8; d_gene: TRBD1; abundance: NA; j_gene: TRBJ1-6; CDR3aa: CASSLVGTGYSPLHF; CDR3nt: TGTGCCAGCAGCTTAGTCGGGACAGGGTATTCACCCCTCCACTTT
v_gene: TRBV7-2; d_gene: TRBD2; abundance: NA; j_gene: TRBJ2-1; CDR3aa: CASSSGLGFYEQFF; CDR3nt: TGTGCCAGCAGCTCTGGACTAGGGTTCTATGAGCAGTTCTTC
v_gene: TRBV14; d_gene: TRBD1; abundance: NA; j_gene: TRBJ1-6; CDR3aa: CASSQNTGGSSPLHF; CDR3nt: TGTGCCAGCAGCCAAAATACAGGGGGCTCTTCACCCCTCCACTTT
v_gene: TRBV7-2; d_gene: NA; abundance: NA; j_gene: TRBJ1-1; CDR3aa: CASTLYQGGNTEAFF; CDR3nt: TGTGCCAGCACTCTCTATCAGGGTGGGAACACTGAAGCTTTCTTT
v_gene: TRBV3-1/TRBV3-2; d_gene: NA; abundance: NA; j_gene: TRBJ1-6; CDR3aa: CASSHGGTYFSPLHF; CDR3nt: TGTGCCAGCAGCCACGGCGGGACATATTTCTCACCCCTCCACTTT